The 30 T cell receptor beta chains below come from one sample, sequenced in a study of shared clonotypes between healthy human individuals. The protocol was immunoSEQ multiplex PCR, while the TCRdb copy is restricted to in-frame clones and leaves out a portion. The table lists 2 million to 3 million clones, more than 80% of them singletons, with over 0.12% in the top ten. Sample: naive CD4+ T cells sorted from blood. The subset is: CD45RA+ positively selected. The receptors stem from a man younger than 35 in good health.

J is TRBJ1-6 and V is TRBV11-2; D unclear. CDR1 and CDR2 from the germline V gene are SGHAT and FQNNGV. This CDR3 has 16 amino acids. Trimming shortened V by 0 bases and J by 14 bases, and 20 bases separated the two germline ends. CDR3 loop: CASSLDSLGGRSALHF. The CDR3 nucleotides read TGTGCCAGCAGCTTAGACTCCCTCGGTGGCCGCTCGGCCCTCCACTTT. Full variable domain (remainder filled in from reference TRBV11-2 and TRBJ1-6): EAGVAQSPRYKIIEKRQSVAFWCNPISGHATLYWYQQILGQGPKLLIQFQNNGVVDDSQLPKDRFSAERLKGVDSTLKIQPAKLEDSAVYLCASSLDSLGGRSALHFGNGTRLTVT.

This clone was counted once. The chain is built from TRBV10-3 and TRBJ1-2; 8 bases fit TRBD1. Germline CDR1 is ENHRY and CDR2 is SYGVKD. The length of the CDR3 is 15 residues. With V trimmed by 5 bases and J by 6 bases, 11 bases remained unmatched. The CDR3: CAISPHSTGDHGYTF. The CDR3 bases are TGTGCCATCAGTCCTCATTCGACAGGGGATCATGGCTACACCTTC.

The CDR3 DNA reads TGTGCCAGCAGTGAACTGGGACTAGTAAATGAGCAGTTCTTC. The encoded protein is CASSELGLVNEQFF. The genes are TRBV6-1 and TRBJ2-1; 8 bases are a match to TRBD2. Germline CDR1 MNHNS, CDR2 SASEGT. This CDR3 comprises 14 residues. V shed 2 bases and J 7 bases; nucleotides not matched to a gene: 4.

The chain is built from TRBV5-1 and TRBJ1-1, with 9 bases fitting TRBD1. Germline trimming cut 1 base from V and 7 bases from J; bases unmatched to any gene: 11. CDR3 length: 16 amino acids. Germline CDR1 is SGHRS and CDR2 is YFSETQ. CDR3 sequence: CASSLPVAQGAGEAFF. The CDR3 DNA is TGCGCCAGCAGCTTGCCTGTCGCACAGGGGGCGGGTGAAGCTTTCTTT.

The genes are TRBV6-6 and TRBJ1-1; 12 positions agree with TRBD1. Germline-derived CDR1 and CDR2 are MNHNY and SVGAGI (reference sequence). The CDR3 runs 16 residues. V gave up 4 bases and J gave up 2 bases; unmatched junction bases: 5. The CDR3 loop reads CASSSKGQGANTEAFF. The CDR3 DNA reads TGTGCCAGCAGTTCTAAGGGACAGGGGGCAAACACTGAAGCTTTCTTT.

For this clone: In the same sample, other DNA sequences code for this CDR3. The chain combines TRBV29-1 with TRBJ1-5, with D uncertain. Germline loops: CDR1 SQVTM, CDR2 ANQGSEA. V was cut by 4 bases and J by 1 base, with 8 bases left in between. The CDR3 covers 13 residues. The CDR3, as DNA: TGCAGCGTTGCTGCGGGGAGCAATCAGCCCCAGCATTTT. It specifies CSVAAGSNQPQHF.

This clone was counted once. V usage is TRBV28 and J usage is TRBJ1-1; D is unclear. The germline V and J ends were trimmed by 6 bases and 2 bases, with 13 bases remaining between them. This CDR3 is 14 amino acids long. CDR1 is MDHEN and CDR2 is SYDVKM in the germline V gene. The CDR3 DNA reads TGTGCCAGCAGACCCACCGGGTCCAACACTGAAGCTTTCTTT. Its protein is CASRPTGSNTEAFF.

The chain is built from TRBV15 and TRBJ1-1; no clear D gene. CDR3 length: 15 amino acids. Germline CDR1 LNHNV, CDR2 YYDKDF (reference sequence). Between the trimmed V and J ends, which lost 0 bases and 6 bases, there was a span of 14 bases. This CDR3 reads CATSRDLSGSAEAFF. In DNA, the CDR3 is TGTGCCACCAGCAGAGATCTATCGGGCTCTGCTGAAGCTTTCTTT. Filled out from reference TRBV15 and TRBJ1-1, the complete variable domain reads DAMVIQNPRYQVTQFGKPVTLSCSQTLNHNVMYWYQQKSSQAPKLLFHYYDKDFNNEADTPDNFQSRRPNTSFCFLDIRSPGLGDTAMYLCATSRDLSGSAEAFFGQGTRLTVV.

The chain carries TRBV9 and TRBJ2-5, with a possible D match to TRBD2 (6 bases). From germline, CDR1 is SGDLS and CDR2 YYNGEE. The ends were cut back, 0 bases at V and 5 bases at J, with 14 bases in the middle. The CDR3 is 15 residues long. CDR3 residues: CASSVASGVVETQYF. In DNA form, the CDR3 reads TGTGCCAGCAGCGTAGCTTCGGGAGTCGTTGAGACCCAGTACTTC.

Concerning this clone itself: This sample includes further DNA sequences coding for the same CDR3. The CDR3 is CASSLEGGGNQPQHF. Written as DNA, the CDR3 is TGCGCCAGCAGCTTGGAGGGGGGCGGCAATCAGCCCCAGCATTTT. The rearrangement uses TRBV5-1 and TRBJ1-5; possibly TRBD1 for D (6 bases). Germline values: CDR1 SGHRS, CDR2 YFSETQ. Between the trimmed V and J ends, which lost 0 bases and 2 bases, there was a span of 9 bases. The CDR3 is 15 residues long.

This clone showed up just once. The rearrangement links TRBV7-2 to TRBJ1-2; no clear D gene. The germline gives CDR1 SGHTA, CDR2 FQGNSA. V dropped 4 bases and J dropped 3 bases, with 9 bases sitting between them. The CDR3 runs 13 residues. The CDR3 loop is CASSYSGDYGYTF. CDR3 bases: TGTGCCAGCAGCTATAGTGGGGACTATGGCTACACCTTC.

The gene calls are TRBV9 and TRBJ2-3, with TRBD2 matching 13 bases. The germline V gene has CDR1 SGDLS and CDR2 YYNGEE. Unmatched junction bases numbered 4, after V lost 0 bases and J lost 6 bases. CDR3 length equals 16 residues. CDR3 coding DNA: TGTGCCAGCAGCGTAGAGGGGACTAGCGGGACTGATACGCAGTATTTT. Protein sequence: CASSVEGTSGTDTQYF.

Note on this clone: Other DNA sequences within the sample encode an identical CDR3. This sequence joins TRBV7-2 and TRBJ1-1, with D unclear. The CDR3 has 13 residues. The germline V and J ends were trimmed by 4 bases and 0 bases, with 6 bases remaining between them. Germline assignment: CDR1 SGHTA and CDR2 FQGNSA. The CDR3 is CASSSSLNTEAFF. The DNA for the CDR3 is TGTGCCAGCAGCTCCAGTTTGAACACTGAAGCTTTCTTT.

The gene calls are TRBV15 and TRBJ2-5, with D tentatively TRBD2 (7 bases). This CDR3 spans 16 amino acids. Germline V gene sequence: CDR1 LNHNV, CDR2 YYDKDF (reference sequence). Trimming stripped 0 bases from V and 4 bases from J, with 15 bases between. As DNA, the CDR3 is TGTGCCACCAGCAGAGATCAACACAGGGAGGGAGAGACCCAGTACTTC. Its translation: CATSRDQHREGETQYF.

For the CDR3, the DNA is TGTGCCAGCTCACCTGGCTACCAGAACACCGGGGAGCTGTTTTTT. Its protein product is CASSPGYQNTGELFF. This chain links TRBV18 with TRBJ2-2; D is uncertain. Germline V gene data show CDR1 as KGHSH and CDR2 as LQKENI. Trimming removed 3 bases at V and 1 base at J, with 9 bases between. This CDR3 comprises 15 residues.

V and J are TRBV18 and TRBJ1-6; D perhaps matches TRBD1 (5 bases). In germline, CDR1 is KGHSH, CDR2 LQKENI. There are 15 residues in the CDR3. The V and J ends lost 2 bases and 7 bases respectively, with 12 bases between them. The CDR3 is CASSPSGPTNSPLHF. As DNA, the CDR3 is TGTGCCAGCTCACCATCGGGACCAACAAATTCACCCCTCCACTTT. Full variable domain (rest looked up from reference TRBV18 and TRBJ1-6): NAGVMQNPRHLVRRRGQEARLRCSPMKGHSHVYWYRQLPEEGLKFMVYLQKENIIDESGMPKERFSAEFPKEGPSILRIQQVVRGDSAAYFCASSPSGPTNSPLHFGNGTRLTVT.

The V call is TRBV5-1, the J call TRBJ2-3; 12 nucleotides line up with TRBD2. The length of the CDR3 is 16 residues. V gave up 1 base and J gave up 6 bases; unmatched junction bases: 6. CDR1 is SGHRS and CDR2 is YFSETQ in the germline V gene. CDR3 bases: TGCGCCAGCAGCTTGCGCTCACTAGCGGGGGGTGATACGCAGTATTTT. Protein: CASSLRSLAGGDTQYF. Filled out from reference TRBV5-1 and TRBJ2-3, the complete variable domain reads KAGVTQTPRYLIKTRGQQVTLSCSPISGHRSVSWYQQTPGQGLQFLFEYFSETQRNKGNFPGRFSGRQFSNSRSEMNVSTLELGDSALYLCASSLRSLAGGDTQYFGPGTRLTVL.

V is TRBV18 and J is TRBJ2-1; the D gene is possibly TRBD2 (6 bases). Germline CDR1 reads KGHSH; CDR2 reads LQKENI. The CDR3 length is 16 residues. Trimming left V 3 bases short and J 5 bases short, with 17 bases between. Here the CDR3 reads CASSPRTGVHDNEQFF. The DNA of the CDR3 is TGTGCCAGCTCACCGAGAACGGGAGTGCACGACAATGAGCAGTTCTTC. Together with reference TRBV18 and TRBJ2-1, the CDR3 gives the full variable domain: NAGVMQNPRHLVRRRGQEARLRCSPMKGHSHVYWYRQLPEEGLKFMVYLQKENIIDESGMPKERFSAEFPKEGPSILRIQQVVRGDSAAYFCASSPRTGVHDNEQFFGPGTRLTVL.

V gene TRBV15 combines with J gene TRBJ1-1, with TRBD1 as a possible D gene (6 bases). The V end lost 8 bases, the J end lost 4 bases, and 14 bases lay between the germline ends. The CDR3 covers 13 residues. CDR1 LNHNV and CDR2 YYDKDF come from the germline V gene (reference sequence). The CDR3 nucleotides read TGTGCCACCCGGACAGTGAGCAGCACTGAAGCTTTCTTT. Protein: CATRTVSSTEAFF.

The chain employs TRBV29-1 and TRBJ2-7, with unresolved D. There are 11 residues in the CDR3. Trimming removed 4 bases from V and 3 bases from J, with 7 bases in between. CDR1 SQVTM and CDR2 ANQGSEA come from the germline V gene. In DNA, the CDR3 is TGCAGCGTTGGGGCTGTCTACGAGCAGTACTTC. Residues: CSVGAVYEQYF.

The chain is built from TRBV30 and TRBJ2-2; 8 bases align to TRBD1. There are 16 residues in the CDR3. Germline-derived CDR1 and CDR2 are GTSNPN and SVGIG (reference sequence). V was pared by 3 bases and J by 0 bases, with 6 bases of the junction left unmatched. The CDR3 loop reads CAWSPDRGANTGELFF. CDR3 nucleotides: TGTGCCTGGAGCCCCGACAGGGGCGCGAACACCGGGGAGCTGTTTTTT.

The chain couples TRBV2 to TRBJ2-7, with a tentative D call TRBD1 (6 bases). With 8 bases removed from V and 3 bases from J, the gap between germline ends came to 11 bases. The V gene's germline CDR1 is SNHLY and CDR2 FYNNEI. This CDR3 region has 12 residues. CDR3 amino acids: CASWDTDYEQYF. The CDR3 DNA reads TGTGCCAGCTGGGACACCGACTACGAGCAGTACTTC.

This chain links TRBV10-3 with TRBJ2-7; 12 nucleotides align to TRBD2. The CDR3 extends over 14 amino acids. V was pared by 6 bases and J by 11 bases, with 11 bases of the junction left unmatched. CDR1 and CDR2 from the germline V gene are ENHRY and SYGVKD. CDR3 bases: TGTGCCATCAGGGCAGGACTAGCGGGAACTCTGGAGTACTTC. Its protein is CAIRAGLAGTLEYF.

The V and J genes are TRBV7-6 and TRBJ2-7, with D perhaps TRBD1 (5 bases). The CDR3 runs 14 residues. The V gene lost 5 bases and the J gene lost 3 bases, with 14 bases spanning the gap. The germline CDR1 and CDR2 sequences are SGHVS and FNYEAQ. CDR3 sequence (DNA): TGTGCCAGCAGCCCTCGGGCAGGGCTCTACGAGCAGTACTTC. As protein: CASSPRAGLYEQYF.

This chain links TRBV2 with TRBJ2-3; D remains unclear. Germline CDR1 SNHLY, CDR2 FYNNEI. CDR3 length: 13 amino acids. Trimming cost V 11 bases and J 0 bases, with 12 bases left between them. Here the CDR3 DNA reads TGTGCCTCTAGGACGTGGAGCACAGATACGCAGTATTTT. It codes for CASRTWSTDTQYF. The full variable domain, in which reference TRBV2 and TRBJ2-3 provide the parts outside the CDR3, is EPEVTQTPSHQVTQMGQEVILRCVPISNHLYFYWYRQILGQKVEFLVSFYNNEISEKSEIFDDQFSVERPDGSNFTLKIRSTKLEDSAMYFCASRTWSTDTQYFGPGTRLTVL.

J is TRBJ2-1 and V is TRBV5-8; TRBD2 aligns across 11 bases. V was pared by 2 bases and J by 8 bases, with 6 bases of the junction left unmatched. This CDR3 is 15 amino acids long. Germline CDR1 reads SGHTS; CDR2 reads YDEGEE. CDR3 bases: TGTGCCAGCAGCTTAGGGCTAGCGGGGGGTGATGAGCAGTTCTTC. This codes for CASSLGLAGGDEQFF.

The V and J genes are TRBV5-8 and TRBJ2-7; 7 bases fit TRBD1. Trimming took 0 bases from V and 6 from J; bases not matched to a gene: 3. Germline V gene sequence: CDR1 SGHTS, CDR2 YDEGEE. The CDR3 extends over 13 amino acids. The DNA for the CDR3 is TGTGCCAGCAGCTTGGGAGGGGGCGTCGAGCAGTACTTC. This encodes CASSLGGGVEQYF.

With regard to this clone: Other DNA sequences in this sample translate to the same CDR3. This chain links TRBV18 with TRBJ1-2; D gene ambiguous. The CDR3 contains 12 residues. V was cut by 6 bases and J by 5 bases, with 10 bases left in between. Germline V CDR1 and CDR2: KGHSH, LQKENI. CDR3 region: CASSPDGYGYTF. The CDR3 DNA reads TGTGCCAGCTCTCCGGACGGGTATGGCTACACCTTC.

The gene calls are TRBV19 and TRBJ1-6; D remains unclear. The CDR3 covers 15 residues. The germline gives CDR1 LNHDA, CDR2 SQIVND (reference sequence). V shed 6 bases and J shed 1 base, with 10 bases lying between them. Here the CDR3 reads CASSRLESYNSPLHF. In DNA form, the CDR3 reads TGTGCCAGTAGCCGACTCGAATCCTATAATTCACCCCTCCACTTT.

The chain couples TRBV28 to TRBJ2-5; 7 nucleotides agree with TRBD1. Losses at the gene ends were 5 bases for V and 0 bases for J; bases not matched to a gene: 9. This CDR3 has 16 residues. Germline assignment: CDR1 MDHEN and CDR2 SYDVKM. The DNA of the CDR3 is TGTGCCAGCAGTGGAACAGGGGCGACGAACCAAGAGACCCAGTACTTC. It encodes CASSGTGATNQETQYF.